This TCR beta chain was identified in a study of shared T cell receptors in the human thymus. Method: immunoSEQ multiplex PCR; TCRdb's copy keeps in-frame clones and lacks some. This table holds fewer than 700,000 clones, 88% found once. Germline V gene lookup returns CDR1 SGDLS and CDR2 YYNGEE. The CDR3 has 16 amino acids. Losses at the gene ends were 0 bases for V and 5 bases for J; bases not matched to a gene: 9. Another study also made use of these data, one on human thymus T cells. As reported in that work: Healthy Finnish infants having corrective surgery for congenital heart defects served as donors. It was from resections taken during corrective heart surgery that the thymus tissue came. Thymic and blood repertoires seemed to favor certain V and J genes. Unrelated individuals reportedly shared highly overlapping thymic TCR repertoires.

The source is a boy in the first two years of life with a congenital heart defect. This rearrangement joins TRBV9 to TRBJ2-7, with TRBD1 matching 9 bases. Sequencing was performed on thymocytes. This CDR3 reads CASSVEGTGNNDEQYF. The CDR3 DNA sequence: TGTGCCAGCAGCGTAGAGGGGACAGGGAATAACGACGAGCAGTACTTC. Filled out from reference TRBV9 and TRBJ2-7, the complete variable domain reads DSGVTQTPKHLITATGQRVTLRCSPRSGDLSVYWYQQSLDQGLQFLIQYYNGEERAKGNILERFSAQQFPDLHSELNLSSLELGDSALYFCASSVEGTGNNDEQYFGPGTRLTVT.